Following are 13 T cell receptor beta chains from one sample sequenced in a study of cytomegalovirus exposure and HLA in healthy donors. PCR involved 60 Vbeta and 13 Jbeta primers. Repertoires were generated with immunoSEQ multiplex PCR, while TCRdb's copy carries only in-frame clones and drops some. The sample has about 95,000 clones, around 79% seen once; the top ten hold roughly 4.5%. Specimen: PBMCs. The source of these receptors is a middle-aged woman in good health and CMV-seronegative.

The genes are TRBV5-1 and TRBJ1-1, with D tentatively TRBD1 (5 bases). Trimming pared 4 bases from V and 1 base from J, leaving 11 bases between. The germline CDR1 and CDR2 sequences are SGHRS and YFSETQ. The CDR3 runs 14 residues. CDR3: CASSRDGQNTEAFF. DNA of the CDR3: TGCGCCAGCAGCCGAGACGGACAGAACACTGAAGCTTTCTTT.

The chain carries TRBV28 and TRBJ1-1; TRBD1 matches at 7 bases. CDR3 size: 17 residues. Germline V gene lookup returns CDR1 MDHEN and CDR2 SYDVKM. The V segment lost 6 bases and the J segment 1 base; nucleotides outside the gene matches: 14. The CDR3 loop is CASRKRTGLLPNTEAFF. The CDR3, as DNA: TGTGCCAGCAGAAAAAGGACAGGCCTCCTCCCGAACACTGAAGCTTTCTTT.

This clone has more than one count but fewer than ten. The chain joins TRBV5-8 to TRBJ2-3, with TRBD1 matching 8 bases. The CDR3 loop spans 14 amino acids. V shed 5 bases and J 2 bases; nucleotides not matched to a gene: 4. Looked up from germline, CDR1 is SGHTS and CDR2 is YDEGEE. For the CDR3, the DNA is TGTGCCAGCAGAACAGGGGGATACACAGATACGCAGTATTTT. This sequence encodes CASRTGGYTDTQYF.

This chain connects TRBV19 to TRBJ1-1; a weak D match, TRBD1 (5 bases). V was clipped by 4 bases and J by 5 bases, with 8 bases between them. CDR1 and CDR2 from the germline V gene are LNHDA and SQIVND (reference sequence). This CDR3 has 12 amino acids. CDR3 sequence reads: CASSRRGTEAFF. The CDR3 bases are TGTGCCAGTAGTAGACGGGGGACTGAAGCTTTCTTT.

The CDR3 spells CASSLEGQKVREQYF. In DNA, the CDR3 is TGCGCCAGCAGCTTGGAGGGACAAAAGGTTAGGGAGCAGTACTTC. This sequence joins TRBV5-1 and TRBJ2-7; a weak D match, TRBD1 (6 bases). V lost 0 bases and J 7 bases, leaving 17 bases between the germline ends. The CDR3 consists of 15 residues. CDR1 is SGHRS and CDR2 is YFSETQ in the germline V gene. Full variable domain (rest looked up from reference TRBV5-1 and TRBJ2-7): KAGVTQTPRYLIKTRGQQVTLSCSPISGHRSVSWYQQTPGQGLQFLFEYFSETQRNKGNFPGRFSGRQFSNSRSEMNVSTLELGDSALYLCASSLEGQKVREQYFGPGTRLTVT.

The CDR3 DNA reads TGTGCCAGCAGCCTAGCGGGTGGACGCACAGATACGCAGTATTTT. Translation: CASSLAGGRTDTQYF. This chain links TRBV5-6 with TRBJ2-3; TRBD2 matches at 8 bases. Germline CDR1 is SGHDT and CDR2 is YYEEEE. This CDR3 has 15 amino acids. Unmatched junction bases numbered 5, after V lost 4 bases and J lost 1 base.

The genes are TRBV6-5 and TRBJ1-5; TRBD1 is a possible D gene (5 bases). Germline CDR1 MNHEY, CDR2 SVGAGI. This CDR3 region has 15 residues. With 0 bases removed from V and 4 bases from J, the gap between germline ends came to 10 bases. CDR3 protein: CASSYSDGGNQPQHF. Here the CDR3 DNA reads TGTGCCAGCAGTTACTCCGACGGGGGTAATCAGCCCCAGCATTTT.

This clone was seen a few times. This chain uses TRBV7-6 with TRBJ2-7; TRBD1 matches 8 bases. This CDR3 is 14 amino acids long. Unmatched junction bases numbered 5, after V lost 1 base and J lost 6 bases. Germline assignment: CDR1 SGHVS and CDR2 FNYEAQ. CDR3 amino acids: CASSLGQGTGEQYF. In DNA form, the CDR3 reads TGTGCCAGCAGCTTAGGACAGGGGACCGGCGAGCAGTACTTC.

The V and J genes are TRBV5-6 and TRBJ1-2; 11 bases are a match to TRBD1. V dropped 4 bases and J dropped 6; count of bases not matched to a gene: 8. This CDR3 has 15 amino acids. CDR1 is SGHDT and CDR2 is YYEEEE in the germline V gene. The CDR3 sequence is CASSRPGTGGDGYTF. The CDR3 coding sequence is TGTGCCAGCAGCCGCCCCGGGACAGGGGGGGATGGCTACACCTTC.

The rearrangement joins TRBV7-9 to TRBJ2-3; 10 nucleotides align to TRBD2. CDR3 length: 16 residues. V dropped 2 bases and J dropped 2; count of bases not matched to a gene: 4. The germline gives CDR1 SEHNR, CDR2 FQNEAQ (reference sequence). CDR3 DNA: TGTGCCAGCAGCTTAACTCTAGCGGGGGACACAGATACGCAGTATTTT. Its protein product is CASSLTLAGDTDTQYF.

The chain employs TRBV7-9 and TRBJ1-2; D unresolved. Germline CDR1 reads SEHNR; CDR2 reads FQNEAQ (reference sequence). V was clipped by 1 base and J by 2 bases, with 8 bases between them. CDR3 length equals 14 residues. In nucleotides, the CDR3 is TGTGCCAGCAGCTTAGAACAGACGAACTATGGCTACACCTTC. This translates into CASSLEQTNYGYTF.

This clone has only one observation. The chain couples TRBV9 to TRBJ2-3; 14 bases align to TRBD2. The CDR3 contains 17 residues. V was clipped by 0 bases and J by 0 bases; unmatched bases: 0. Germline CDR1 SGDLS, CDR2 YYNGEE. DNA of the CDR3: TGTGCCAGCAGCGTAGGGACTAGCGGGGGGAGCACAGATACGCAGTATTTT. It encodes CASSVGTSGGSTDTQYF.

This chain connects TRBV6-6 to TRBJ1-4; D is unresolved. The germline CDR1 and CDR2 sequences are MNHNY and SVGAGI (reference sequence). The CDR3 runs 15 residues. Trimming removed 1 base at V and 8 bases at J, with 14 bases between. The CDR3 nucleotides are TGTGCCAGCAGTTACTATTCCTTTCCCGAGGAAAAACTGTTTTTT. This codes for CASSYYSFPEEKLFF.